These T cell receptor beta chains were read from a single sample in a study of CD8 T cells in ankylosing spondylitis. TCRdb redid the calling of the 5' RACE reads with MiXCR, one entry per CDR3 protein. The sample shows approximately 350,000 distinct CDR3 sequences, around 20% of them seen only once. Material: blood, either unsorted or a sorted T cell fraction (not recorded which). Receptors originate from a male donor with ankylosing spondylitis or in good health (not recorded which). CDR3s include the opening cysteine and the closing phenylalanine or tryptophan. D genes are given only for firm matches.

d_gene: NA; v_gene: TRBV20-1; j_gene: TRBJ2-2; CDR3aa: CSARVANTGELFF
d_gene: TRBD1; v_gene: TRBV6-1; j_gene: TRBJ1-5; CDR3aa: CATSRGENGNQPQHF
d_gene: NA; v_gene: TRBV12-3/TRBV12-4; j_gene: TRBJ2-7; CDR3aa: CASSLARGAYLYEQYF
d_gene: TRBD1; v_gene: TRBV4-1; j_gene: TRBJ2-5; CDR3aa: CASSQVRTGSETQYF
d_gene: NA; v_gene: TRBV24-1; j_gene: TRBJ2-3; CDR3aa: CATSDWDSTDTQYF
d_gene: NA; v_gene: TRBV19; j_gene: TRBJ1-5; CDR3aa: CASSHGTFYSNQPQHF
d_gene: TRBD1; v_gene: TRBV3-1; j_gene: TRBJ2-2; CDR3aa: CASSQDGTDTNTGELFF
d_gene: NA; v_gene: TRBV18; j_gene: TRBJ2-7; CDR3aa: CASSQGREGAEQYF
d_gene: NA; v_gene: TRBV12-3/TRBV12-4; j_gene: TRBJ2-7; CDR3aa: CASSFSVVYEQYF
d_gene: NA; v_gene: TRBV4-1; j_gene: TRBJ2-2; CDR3aa: CASSHHSGELFF
d_gene: NA; v_gene: TRBV12-3/TRBV12-4; j_gene: TRBJ2-1; CDR3aa: CASSLSSTGSYNEQFF
d_gene: NA; v_gene: TRBV28; j_gene: TRBJ1-6; CDR3aa: CASSLLGFSYNSPLHF
d_gene: TRBD1; v_gene: TRBV27; j_gene: TRBJ2-1; CDR3aa: CASSFFGTGHSYNEQFF
d_gene: NA; v_gene: TRBV29-1; j_gene: TRBJ2-2; CDR3aa: CSVRGAPTGELFF
d_gene: NA; v_gene: TRBV2; j_gene: TRBJ1-2; CDR3aa: CASSDNRANYGYTF
d_gene: NA; v_gene: TRBV13; j_gene: TRBJ2-3; CDR3aa: CASSTWKLNQETDTDTQYF
d_gene: NA; v_gene: TRBV12-3/TRBV12-4; j_gene: TRBJ2-7; CDR3aa: CASSFARSYEQYF
d_gene: NA; v_gene: TRBV5-8; j_gene: TRBJ1-5; CDR3aa: CASSEGPIQPQHF
d_gene: NA; v_gene: TRBV3-1; j_gene: TRBJ2-1; CDR3aa: CASSQGPSFYEQFF
d_gene: TRBD1; v_gene: TRBV28; j_gene: TRBJ2-7; CDR3aa: CASTPRDRGRYGHEQYF
d_gene: NA; v_gene: TRBV5-4; j_gene: TRBJ2-7; CDR3aa: CASSGAVSYEQYF
d_gene: TRBD1; v_gene: TRBV2; j_gene: TRBJ2-1; CDR3aa: CASSGTGHEQFF
d_gene: NA; v_gene: TRBV11-2; j_gene: TRBJ2-2; CDR3aa: CASSSDIGLSNTGELFF
d_gene: TRBD1; v_gene: TRBV4-1; j_gene: TRBJ1-1; CDR3aa: CASSLRGDEAFF
d_gene: NA; v_gene: TRBV4-1; j_gene: TRBJ1-1; CDR3aa: CASSQDGGLGAFF
d_gene: NA; v_gene: TRBV12-3/TRBV12-4; j_gene: TRBJ2-7; CDR3aa: CASSFVVREQYF
d_gene: TRBD1; v_gene: TRBV6-1; j_gene: TRBJ2-7; CDR3aa: CASRSGTVYEQYF
d_gene: NA; v_gene: TRBV20-1; j_gene: TRBJ2-4; CDR3aa: CSVITGFGVKNIQYF
d_gene: NA; v_gene: TRBV6-5; j_gene: TRBJ2-7; CDR3aa: CASSSDPPYEQYF
d_gene: TRBD1; v_gene: TRBV7-8; j_gene: TRBJ2-5; CDR3aa: CASSFWPGTEETQYF
d_gene: NA; v_gene: TRBV12-3/TRBV12-4; j_gene: TRBJ2-3; CDR3aa: CAKSGGPPGWTDTQYF